This note documents a single T cell receptor (beta chain) sequence. TCRdb re-derived calls from the 5' RACE reads in MiXCR, one entry per CDR3 protein. The data contain about 30,000 distinct CDR3 sequences, roughly 6.6% of them singletons. The sample is drawn from a study of early T cells in non-severe SARS-CoV-2 infection. The clonotype comes from an adult who was a healthcare worker with PCR-confirmed SARS-CoV-2 infection or an uninfected control (not recorded which). Sequencing used whole blood.

The CDR3 loop is CASSANRVDETQYF. CDR3 nucleotide sequence: TGTGCCAGCAGCGCGAACAGGGTAGACGAGACCCAGTACTTC. The chain employs TRBV7-2 and TRBJ2-5; perhaps TRBD1 as D (6 bases). The germline V and J ends were trimmed by 5 bases and 5 bases, with 15 bases remaining between them. From germline, CDR1 is SGHTA and CDR2 FQGNSA. This CDR3 is built from 14 residues.